A single T cell receptor (beta chain) is shown here with its context. The source of the sample is a study of blood T cell repertoires in COVID-19. Turning to the study itself: Material from acute and convalescent COVID-19 was sourced from the United States, Italy and Spain. Sources were T cells, B-cell-depleted T cells, or PBMCs; the material itself was cDNA or gDNA.

This CDR3 contains 13 residues. Trimming took 3 bases from V and 1 from J, leaving 7 bases between them. The germline gives CDR1 DFQATT, CDR2 SNEGSKA (reference sequence). Source study methods: By means of reference gene primer amplification, nucleated cell counts were estimated. TCRdb keeps only in-frame clones here, not all; method: immunoSEQ multiplex PCR. For V, J and clone size, that table is used; D and trimming come from the DNA. The sample consists of about 240,000 clones, roughly 87% of them appearing once. Sequencing was done on a sample of peripheral blood. The sequence was obtained from a man aged 55 to 70 who had recovered from COVID-19. The rearrangement joins TRBV20-1 to TRBJ2-4, with D unresolved. In nucleotides, the CDR3 is TGCAGTGCTAGTTCCCCTGCCAAAAACATTCAGTACTTC. Amino acids: CSASSPAKNIQYF.